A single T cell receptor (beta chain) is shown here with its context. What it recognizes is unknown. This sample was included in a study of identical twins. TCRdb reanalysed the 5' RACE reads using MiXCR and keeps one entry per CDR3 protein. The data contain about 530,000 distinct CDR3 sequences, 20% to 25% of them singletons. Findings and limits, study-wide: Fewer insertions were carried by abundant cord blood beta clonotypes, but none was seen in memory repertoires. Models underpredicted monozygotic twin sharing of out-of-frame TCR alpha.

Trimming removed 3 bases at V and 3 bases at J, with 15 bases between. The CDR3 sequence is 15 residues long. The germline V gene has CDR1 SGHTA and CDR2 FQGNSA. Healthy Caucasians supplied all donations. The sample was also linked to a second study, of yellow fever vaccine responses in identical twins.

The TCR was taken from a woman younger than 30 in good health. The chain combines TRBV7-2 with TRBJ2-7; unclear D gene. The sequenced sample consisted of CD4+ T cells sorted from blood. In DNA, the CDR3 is TGTGCCAGCAGCTTTAAATCTTCGGCCATCTACGAGCAGTACTTC. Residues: CASSFKSSAIYEQYF.